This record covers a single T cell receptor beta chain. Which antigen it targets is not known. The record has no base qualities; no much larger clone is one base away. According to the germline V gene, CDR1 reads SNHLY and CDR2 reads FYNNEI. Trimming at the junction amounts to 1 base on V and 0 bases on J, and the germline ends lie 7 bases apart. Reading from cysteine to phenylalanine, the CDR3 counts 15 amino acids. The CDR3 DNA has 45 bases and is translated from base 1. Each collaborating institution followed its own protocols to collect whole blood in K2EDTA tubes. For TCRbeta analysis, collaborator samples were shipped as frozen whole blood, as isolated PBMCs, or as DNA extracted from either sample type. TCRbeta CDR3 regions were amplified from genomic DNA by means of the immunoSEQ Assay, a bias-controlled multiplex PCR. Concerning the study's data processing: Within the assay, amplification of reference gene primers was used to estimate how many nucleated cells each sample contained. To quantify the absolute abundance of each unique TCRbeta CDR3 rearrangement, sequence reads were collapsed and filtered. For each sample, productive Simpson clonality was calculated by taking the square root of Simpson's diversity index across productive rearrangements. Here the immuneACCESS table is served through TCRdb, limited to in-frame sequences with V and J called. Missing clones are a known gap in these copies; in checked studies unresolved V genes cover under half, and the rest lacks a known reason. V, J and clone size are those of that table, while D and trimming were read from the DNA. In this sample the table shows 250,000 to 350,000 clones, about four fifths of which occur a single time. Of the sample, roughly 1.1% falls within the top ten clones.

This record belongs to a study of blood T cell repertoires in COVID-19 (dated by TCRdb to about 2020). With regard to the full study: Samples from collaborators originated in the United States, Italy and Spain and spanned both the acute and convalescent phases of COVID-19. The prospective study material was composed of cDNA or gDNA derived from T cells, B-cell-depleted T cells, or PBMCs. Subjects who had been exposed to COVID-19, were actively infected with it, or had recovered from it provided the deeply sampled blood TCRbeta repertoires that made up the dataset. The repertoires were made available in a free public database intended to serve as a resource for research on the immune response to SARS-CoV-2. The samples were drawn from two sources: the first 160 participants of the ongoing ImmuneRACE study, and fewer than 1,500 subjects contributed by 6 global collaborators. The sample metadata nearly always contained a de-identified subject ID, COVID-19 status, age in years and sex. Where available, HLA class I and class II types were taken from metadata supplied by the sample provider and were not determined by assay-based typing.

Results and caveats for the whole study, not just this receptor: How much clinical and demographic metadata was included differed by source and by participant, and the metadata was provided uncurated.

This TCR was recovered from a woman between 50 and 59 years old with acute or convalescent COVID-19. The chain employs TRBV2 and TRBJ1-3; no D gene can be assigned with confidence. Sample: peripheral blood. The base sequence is TGTGCCAGCAGTGAAGACAGTACCTCTGGAAACACCATATATTTT. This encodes CASSEDSTSGNTIYF.